The 9 T cell receptor beta chains below were found in one sample sequenced in a study of molecular identifiers for immune sequencing clone quantification. TCRdb passed the PCR reads through MiXCR, listing each CDR3 protein once. The sample lists about 100,000 distinct CDR3 sequences, 36% seen once, with 4% to 5% in the top ten. The sample consisted of naive CD8+ T cells from blood, with Jurkat cell RNA spiked in. Subset here: FACS-sorted CD8+CD4-CCR7+CD45RA+ naive T cells. These receptor sequences come from a human donor in good health. Some libraries in this study had Jurkat cell RNA spiked in.

About this clonotype itself: It may be a read error: a sequence one base away is much more abundant. This rearrangement joins TRBV7-9 to TRBJ2-5; D possibly corresponds to TRBD1 (5 bases). There are 13 residues in the CDR3. Germline lookup yields CDR1 SEHNR and CDR2 FQNEAQ (reference sequence). This CDR3 reads CASSTTVQGTQYF. The CDR3 bases are TGTGCCAGCAGCACGACAGTACAAGGGACCCAGTACTTC.

For this clonotype: A read error may be the cause here, since a much bigger clone is one base away. The genes are TRBV4-3 and TRBJ1-2; 10 nucleotides match TRBD1. This CDR3 spans 16 amino acids. The germline V gene encodes CDR1 LGHNA and CDR2 YSLEER. The J segment lost 5 bases and the V segment lost 4 bases, leaving 10 bases of the junction unmatched. For the CDR3, the DNA is TGCGCCAGCAGCCGTACCCTCCGGGACAGGGGTTATGGCTACACCTTC. It codes for CASSRTLRDRGYGYTF.

This chain connects TRBV28 to TRBJ2-1; D uncertain. Germline CDR1 reads MDHEN; CDR2 reads SYDVKM. The CDR3 sequence is 16 residues long. The germline V and J ends were trimmed by 3 bases and 6 bases, with 18 bases remaining between them. For the CDR3, the DNA is TGTGCCAGCAGTTTCTGGTGGCGGAAGGGCCCCAATGAGCAGTTCTTC. Its protein product is CASSFWWRKGPNEQFF.

This clonotype showed up many times. The chain joins TRBV11-2 to TRBJ2-4, with D possibly TRBD2 on 6 matching bases. Per the germline V gene, CDR1 is SGHAT and CDR2 is FQNNGV. Trimming pared 1 base from V and 7 bases from J, leaving 11 bases between. The CDR3 sequence is 14 residues long. The CDR3 sequence is CASSLGSGGNIQYF. The CDR3, as DNA: TGTGCCAGCAGCTTAGGTAGCGGAGGGAACATTCAGTACTTC.

The chain links TRBV12-3 or TRBV12-4 to TRBJ2-2; D may correspond to TRBD1 or TRBD2 (5 bases each). This CDR3 comprises 18 residues. V was trimmed by 11 bases and J by 3 bases, leaving 28 bases between them. The CDR3 sequence: CAWSRPPGSGRHTGELFF. DNA for the CDR3: TGTGCCTGGTCGCGGCCGCCCGGTTCGGGGCGACACACCGGGGAGCTGTTTTTT.

For this clonotype: A much larger clone differs by one base, so this may be a read error. This chain joins TRBV6-2 or TRBV6-3 and TRBJ1-5; D is ambiguous. CDR3 size: 12 residues. V gave up 4 bases and J gave up 6 bases, with 7 bases separating them. CDR1 is MNHEY and CDR2 is SVGEGT in the germline V gene. CDR3 bases: TGTGCCAGCAGTTTTGGGAGTCAGCCCCAGCATTTT. It codes for CASSFGSQPQHF.

Ten or more counts support this clonotype. The chain employs TRBV20-1 and TRBJ2-7; perhaps D is TRBD1 or TRBD2 (6 bases each). Germline CDR1 DFQATT, CDR2 SNEGSKA (reference sequence). Trimming took off 3 bases at V and 4 bases at J, with 10 bases between the two ends. The CDR3 consists of 12 residues. CDR3 amino acids: CSARGGGYEQYF. The CDR3 region has the DNA TGCAGTGCTAGGGGGGGCGGATACGAGCAGTACTTC.

The chain uses TRBV20-1 and TRBJ2-4; D is unresolved. V was trimmed by 3 bases and J by 10 bases, leaving 10 bases between them. The CDR3 sequence is 11 residues long. Germline V gene lookup returns CDR1 DFQATT and CDR2 SNEGSKA (reference sequence). The CDR3 DNA is TGCAGTGCTAGGGATTTATCGATTCAGTACTTC. Protein: CSARDLSIQYF.

J is TRBJ2-7 and V is TRBV7-2; 7 positions match TRBD1. Trimming at V came to 5 bases and at J to 2 bases, leaving 9 bases not matched to a gene. CDR3 size: 15 residues. The germline gives CDR1 SGHTA, CDR2 FQGNSA. CDR3 nucleotide sequence: TGTGCCAGCAGCCTAATACAGGGGACCGCCTACGAGCAGTACTTC. This encodes CASSLIQGTAYEQYF.